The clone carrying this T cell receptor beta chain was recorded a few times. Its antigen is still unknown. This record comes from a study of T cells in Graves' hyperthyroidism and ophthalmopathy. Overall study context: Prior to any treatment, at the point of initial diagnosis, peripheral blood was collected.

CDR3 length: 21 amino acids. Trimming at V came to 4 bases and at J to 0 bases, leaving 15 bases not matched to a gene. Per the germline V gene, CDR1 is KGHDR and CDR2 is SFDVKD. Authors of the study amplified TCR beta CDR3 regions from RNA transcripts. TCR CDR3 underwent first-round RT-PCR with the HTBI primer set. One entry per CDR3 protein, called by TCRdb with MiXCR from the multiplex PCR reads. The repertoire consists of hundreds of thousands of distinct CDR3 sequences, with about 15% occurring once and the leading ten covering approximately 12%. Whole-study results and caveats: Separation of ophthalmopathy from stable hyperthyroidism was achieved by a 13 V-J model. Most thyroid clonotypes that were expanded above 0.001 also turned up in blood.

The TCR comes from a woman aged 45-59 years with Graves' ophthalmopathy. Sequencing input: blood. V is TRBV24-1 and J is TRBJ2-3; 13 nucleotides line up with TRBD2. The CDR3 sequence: CATSELKRTSGRAKSTDTQYF. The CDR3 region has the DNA TGTGCCACCAGTGAACTAAAGAGAACTAGCGGGAGGGCCAAGAGCACAGATACGCAGTATTTT.